This entry lists 26 T cell receptor beta chains sequenced from one sample in a study of T cells in Graves' hyperthyroidism and ophthalmopathy. It was RNA transcripts that yielded the amplified TCR beta CDR3 regions. First-round RT-PCR with HTBI primers amplified the TCR CDR3 region. TCRdb called the multiplex PCR reads again in MiXCR, with one record for every CDR3 protein. The table has approximately 690,000 distinct CDR3 sequences, 14% seen once. The sample was blood. Receptor source: a woman between 50 and 59 years old with Graves' ophthalmopathy.

A word on this clonotype: A much bigger clone sits one base away, suggesting this may be a read error. This chain links TRBV16 with TRBJ2-5; the match to TRBD1 covers 7 bases. There are 14 residues in the CDR3. Germline V gene sequence: CDR1 KGHSY, CDR2 FQNENV. V was pared by 3 bases and J by 1 base, with 2 bases of the junction left unmatched. CDR3 nucleotide sequence: TGTGCCAGCAGCCACGGGACAGTCCAAGAGACCCAGTACTTC. Its translation: CASSHGTVQETQYF.

This clonotype was counted ten times or more. The gene calls are TRBV18 and TRBJ1-1; perhaps TRBD1 as D (5 bases). Germline V CDR1 and CDR2: KGHSH, LQKENI. This CDR3 spans 13 amino acids. V lost 5 bases and J 1 base, leaving 8 bases between the germline ends. In DNA form, the CDR3 reads TGTGCCAGCTCAGCTGGGACGAACACTGAAGCTTTCTTT. Amino acids: CASSAGTNTEAFF.

The chain couples TRBV24-1 to TRBJ2-1; 8 bases agree with TRBD1. The CDR3 totals 11 residues. The V segment lost 9 bases and the J segment 8 bases; nucleotides outside the gene matches: 2. The V gene's germline CDR1 is KGHDR and CDR2 SFDVKD. CDR3 sequence: CATRQGYEQFF. The DNA of the CDR3 is TGTGCCACCCGACAGGGGTATGAGCAGTTCTTC.

This clonotype has only a few counts. The rearrangement uses TRBV4-1 and TRBJ2-5, with 9 positions matching TRBD2. This CDR3 is 14 amino acids long. Germline V gene data show CDR1 as MGHRA and CDR2 as YSYEKL. V was pared by 3 bases and J by 3 bases, with 2 bases of the junction left unmatched. CDR3 amino acids: CASSHGLAKETQYF. In nucleotides, the CDR3 is TGCGCCAGCAGCCACGGACTAGCGAAAGAGACCCAGTACTTC.

V gene TRBV20-1 combines with J gene TRBJ2-1; 8 bases agree with TRBD1. Trimming removed 1 base from V and 6 bases from J; junction bases left unmatched: 5. The CDR3 contains 14 residues. Germline V gene lookup returns CDR1 DFQATT and CDR2 SNEGSKA (reference sequence). The CDR3 DNA is TGCAGTGCTAGAGTGTTGGGACAGGTCAATGAGCAGTTCTTC. This gives the protein CSARVLGQVNEQFF.

This chain joins TRBV20-1 and TRBJ2-4, with TRBD1 identical over 7 bases. The CDR3 loop spans 13 amino acids. Trimming took 5 bases from V and 7 from J; bases not matched to a gene: 8. Germline CDR1 reads DFQATT; CDR2 reads SNEGSKA (reference sequence). The CDR3 region has the DNA TGCAGTGCTTCGACAGGGTCAAAGAACATTCAGTACTTC. Its protein product is CSASTGSKNIQYF.

The V and J genes are TRBV19 and TRBJ1-5; TRBD1 matches 9 bases. The CDR3 length is 16 residues. V was pared by 5 bases and J by 4 bases, with 9 bases of the junction left unmatched. CDR1 LNHDA and CDR2 SQIVND come from the germline V gene (reference sequence). The CDR3 sequence: CASSGGRDRENQPQHF. The CDR3 bases are TGTGCCAGTAGTGGGGGGAGGGACAGGGAAAATCAGCCCCAGCATTTT.

The V call is TRBV30, the J call TRBJ2-4; 9 nucleotides line up with TRBD1. The germline V gene has CDR1 GTSNPN and CDR2 SVGIG (reference sequence). CDR3 length: 13 amino acids. V lost 2 bases to trimming and J lost 6 bases; unmatched junction nucleotides: 2. The CDR3 sequence: CAWSSTGGNIQYF. DNA of the CDR3: TGTGCCTGGAGTTCGACAGGGGGAAACATTCAGTACTTC.

This clonotype was seen at least ten times. This chain joins TRBV18 and TRBJ1-1, with D possibly being TRBD1 (6 bases). The CDR3 extends over 16 amino acids. V lost 2 bases and J lost 6, with 19 bases in between. Germline V gives CDR1 KGHSH, CDR2 LQKENI. CDR3 bases: TGTGCCAGCTCACCAAGGGACACCCGGGATAAGGCTGAAGCTTTCTTT. This encodes CASSPRDTRDKAEAFF.

The chain combines TRBV7-8 with TRBJ2-1; 14 nucleotides agree with TRBD2. V was pared by 5 bases and J by 2 bases, with 2 bases of the junction left unmatched. CDR1 and CDR2 from the germline V gene are SGHVS and FQNEAQ. The CDR3 has 16 residues. The CDR3 coding sequence is TGTGCCAGCAGCGGACTAGCGGGAGGACCCTACAATGAGCAGTTCTTC. This sequence encodes CASSGLAGGPYNEQFF.

A few counts support this clonotype. CDR3 coding DNA: TGCGCCAGCAGCCAAGAAGGAGGGGTTAATGAAAAACTGTTTTTT. As protein: CASSQEGGVNEKLFF. V gene TRBV4-1 combines with J gene TRBJ1-4, with a tentative D call TRBD1 (5 bases). CDR3 length equals 15 residues. In germline, CDR1 is MGHRA, CDR2 YSYEKL. V lost 0 bases and J 4 bases, leaving 9 bases between the germline ends.

This clonotype was recorded many times. The chain combines TRBV20-1 with TRBJ1-3, with D unclear. CDR1 is DFQATT, CDR2 SNEGSKA, per germline (reference sequence). The ends were cut back, 1 base at V and 0 bases at J, with 4 bases in the middle. The CDR3 is 13 residues long. CDR3 DNA sequence: TGCAGTGCTAGAGTCAACTCTGGAAACACCATATATTTT. It translates to CSARVNSGNTIYF.

This clonotype has more than one count but fewer than ten. This chain connects TRBV9 to TRBJ2-1; D is uncertain. Trimming removed 1 base from V and 8 bases from J, with 7 bases in between. Germline loops: CDR1 SGDLS, CDR2 YYNGEE. CDR3 length: 12 residues. The CDR3 DNA reads TGTGCCAGCAGCGTAAAAGCCGATGAGCAGTTCTTC. Protein product: CASSVKADEQFF.

This chain joins TRBV6-1 and TRBJ2-2; TRBD1 agrees at 8 bases. The CDR3 runs to 14 residues. Germline CDR1 reads MNHNS; CDR2 reads SASEGT. Trimming at V came to 8 bases and at J to 4 bases, leaving 6 bases not matched to a gene. The CDR3 sequence is CASRDRLVTGELFF. CDR3 in DNA: TGTGCCAGCCGGGACAGGTTGGTCACCGGGGAGCTGTTTTTT.

This clonotype was recorded at least ten times. V is TRBV7-3 and J is TRBJ2-7; TRBD2 agrees at 12 bases. Germline trimming cut 5 bases from V and 0 bases from J; bases unmatched to any gene: 2. The germline V gene has CDR1 SGHTA and CDR2 FQGTGA. The CDR3 spans 15 residues. The CDR3 bases are TGTGCCAGCAGCCGACTAGCGGGGGCCTCCTACGAGCAGTACTTC. Its translation is CASSRLAGASYEQYF. Drawing the rest from reference TRBV7-3 and TRBJ2-7, the complete variable domain is GAGVSQTPSNKVTEKGKYVELRCDPISGHTALYWYRQSLGQGPEFLIYFQGTGAADDSGLPNDRFFAVRPEGSVSTLKIQRTERGDSAVYLCASSRLAGASYEQYFGPGTRLTVT.

Notes on this clonotype: A read error is possible here, since a much larger clone lies one base away. This chain uses TRBV7-2 with TRBJ2-1; perhaps TRBD2 as D (6 bases). The germline gives CDR1 SGHTA, CDR2 FQGNSA. The CDR3 consists of 14 residues. CDR3 nucleotide sequence: TGTGCCAGCAGCCCTCGTACTAGCCTAAATGGGCAGTTCTTC. Protein product: CASSPRTSLNGQFF.

This clonotype was seen many times. The chain links TRBV12-3 or TRBV12-4 to TRBJ2-5; 11 bases agree with TRBD2. The CDR3 runs to 18 residues. J lost 5 bases, V lost 6 bases, and 17 bases had no gene match. The CDR3 nucleotides read TGTGCCAGCAGGGCGACTAGCGGGGCCTGGGGGTTATTTGAGACCCAGTACTTC. Protein sequence: CASRATSGAWGLFETQYF.

This clonotype was observed many times. The chain combines TRBV5-1 with TRBJ2-3, with 8 bases lining up with TRBD2. The CDR3 loop spans 16 amino acids. The V gene's germline CDR1 is SGHRS and CDR2 YFSETQ. V was pared by 4 bases and J by 3 bases, with 10 bases of the junction left unmatched. The CDR3 DNA follows: TGCGCCAGCAGCAAGCGGGCGGGAGGTGGAACAGATACGCAGTATTTT. Its protein product is CASSKRAGGGTDTQYF.

This clonotype was recorded at least ten times. The chain employs TRBV20-1 and TRBJ2-7; possible D gene TRBD2, 6 bases. Germline V gives CDR1 DFQATT, CDR2 SNEGSKA (reference sequence). This CDR3 region has 13 residues. The CDR3 nucleotides read TGCAGCGCGCCGGGACTCGCGGATTACGAGCAGTACTTC. It specifies CSAPGLADYEQYF.

This clonotype was seen at least ten times. The chain couples TRBV6-9 to TRBJ2-7, with a tentative D call TRBD1 (6 bases). Trimming stripped 5 bases from V and 2 bases from J, with 16 bases between. The CDR3 runs to 15 residues. The germline V gene encodes CDR1 MNHGY and CDR2 SVAAGI. In DNA, the CDR3 is TGTGCCAGCAGTGACGGTAGACAGGACCCCTACGAGCAGTACTTC. Translation: CASSDGRQDPYEQYF.

This clonotype was found a few times. The rearrangement links TRBV24-1 to TRBJ2-7; 14 bases are a match to TRBD2. Trimming took 12 bases from V and 1 from J; bases not matched to a gene: 13. This CDR3 comprises 17 residues. Germline values: CDR1 KGHDR, CDR2 SFDVKD. The CDR3 nucleotides are TGTGCCCCACATCCGGGACTAGCGGGAGCGGGGTCCTACGAGCAGTACTTC. Amino acids: CAPHPGLAGAGSYEQYF.

This clonotype appeared many times. This chain uses TRBV3-1 with TRBJ2-1, with TRBD2 identical over 9 bases. Germline assignment: CDR1 LGHDT and CDR2 YNNKEL (reference sequence). There are 12 residues in the CDR3. J lost 15 bases, V lost 1 base, and 4 bases had no gene match. CDR3 sequence (DNA): TGTGCCAGCAGCCAAGTCCCTAGCGGGATGTTCTTC. This translates into CASSQVPSGMFF.

The chain employs TRBV28 and TRBJ2-4; D uncertain. The ends were cut back, 3 bases at V and 0 bases at J, with 9 bases in the middle. Germline-derived CDR1 and CDR2 are MDHEN and SYDVKM. There are 15 residues in the CDR3. DNA of the CDR3: TGTGCCAGCAGTTTGAGAGCGTTAGCCAAAAACATTCAGTACTTC. Protein sequence: CASSLRALAKNIQYF.

The chain is built from TRBV19 and TRBJ2-2; no clear D. The V end was cut by 3 bases, the J end by 6 bases, with 14 bases between. CDR3 length: 15 residues. Germline-derived CDR1 and CDR2 are LNHDA and SQIVND (reference sequence). This chain's CDR3 is CASSIENHLSGELFF. As DNA, the CDR3 is TGTGCCAGTAGTATCGAGAATCATCTGTCCGGGGAGCTGTTTTTT.

In this sample, this clonotype turned up many times. The chain is built from TRBV11-2 and TRBJ2-1; no firm D call. Trimming removed 6 bases at V and 8 bases at J, with 14 bases between. The length of the CDR3 is 13 residues. CDR1 is SGHAT, CDR2 FQNNGV, per germline. The CDR3 protein is CASRISRLDEQFF. The DNA for the CDR3 is TGTGCCAGCAGAATCTCCCGACTCGATGAGCAGTTCTTC.

The J gene is TRBJ1-5, the V gene TRBV28; the D is unclear. The length of the CDR3 is 14 residues. Germline CDR1 and CDR2: MDHEN and SYDVKM. Trimming removed 6 bases at V and 3 bases at J, with 12 bases between. In DNA, the CDR3 is TGTGCCAGCAGCTCCGGAGGGTACAATCAGCCCCAGCATTTT. Protein: CASSSGGYNQPQHF.